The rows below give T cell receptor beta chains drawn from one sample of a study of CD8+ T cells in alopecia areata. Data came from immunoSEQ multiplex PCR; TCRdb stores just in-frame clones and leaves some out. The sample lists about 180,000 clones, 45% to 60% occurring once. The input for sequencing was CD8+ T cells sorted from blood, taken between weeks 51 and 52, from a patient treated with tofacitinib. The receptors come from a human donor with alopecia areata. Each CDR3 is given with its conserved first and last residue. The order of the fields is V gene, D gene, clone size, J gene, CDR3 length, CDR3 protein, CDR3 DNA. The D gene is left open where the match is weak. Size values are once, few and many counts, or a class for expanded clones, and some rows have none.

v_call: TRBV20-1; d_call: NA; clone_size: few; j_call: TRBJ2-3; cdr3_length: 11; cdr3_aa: CSARSGDTQYF; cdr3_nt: TGCAGTGCTAGGTCGGGAGATACGCAGTATTTT
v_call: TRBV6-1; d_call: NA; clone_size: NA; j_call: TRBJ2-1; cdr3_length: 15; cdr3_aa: CASSEAGGRMNEQFF; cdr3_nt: TGTGCCAGCAGTGAAGCGGGGGGGCGTATGAATGAGCAGTTCTTC
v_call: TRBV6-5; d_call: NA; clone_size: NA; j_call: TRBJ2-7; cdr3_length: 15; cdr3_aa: CASSFTGRGTYEQYF; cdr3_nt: TGTGCCAGCAGTTTTACTGGACGGGGGACCTACGAGCAGTACTTC
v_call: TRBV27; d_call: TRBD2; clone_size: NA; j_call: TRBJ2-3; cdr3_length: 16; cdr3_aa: CASSLGLAGGPDTQYF; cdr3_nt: TGTGCCAGCAGTCTCGGGCTAGCGGGGGGGCCAGATACGCAGTATTTT
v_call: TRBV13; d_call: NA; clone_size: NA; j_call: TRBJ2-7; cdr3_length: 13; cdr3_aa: CASSWDQTGEQYF; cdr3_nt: TGTGCCAGCAGCTGGGACCAAACGGGGGAGCAGTACTTC
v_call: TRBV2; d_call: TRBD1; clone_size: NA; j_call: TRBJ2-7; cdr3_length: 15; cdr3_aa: CASMGTGAALNEQYF; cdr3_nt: TGTGCCAGCATGGGAACAGGGGCCGCTCTTAACGAGCAGTACTTC
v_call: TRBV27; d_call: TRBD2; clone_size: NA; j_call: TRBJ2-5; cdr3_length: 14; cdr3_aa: CASKAGREGETQYF; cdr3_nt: TGTGCCAGCAAGGCCGGACGGGAGGGAGAGACCCAGTACTTC
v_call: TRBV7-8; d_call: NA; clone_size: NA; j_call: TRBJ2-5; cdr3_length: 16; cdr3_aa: CASSLFPTGNQETQYF; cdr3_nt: TGTGCCAGCAGCTTATTCCCCACAGGGAACCAAGAGACCCAGTACTTC
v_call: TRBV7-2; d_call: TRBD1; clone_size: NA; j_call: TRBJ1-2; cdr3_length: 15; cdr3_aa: CASSLSGTVENGYTF; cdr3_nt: TGTGCCAGCAGCTTATCCGGGACAGTCGAGAATGGCTACACCTTC
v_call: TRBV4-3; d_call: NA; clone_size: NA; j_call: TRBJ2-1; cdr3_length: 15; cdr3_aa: CASSQAYGGSGEQFF; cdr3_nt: TGCGCCAGCAGCCAAGCCTATGGAGGGAGCGGGGAGCAGTTCTTC
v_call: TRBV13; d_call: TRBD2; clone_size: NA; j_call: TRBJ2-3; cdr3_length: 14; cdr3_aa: CASSLETSVNTQYF; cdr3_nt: TGTGCCAGCAGCTTAGAGACTAGCGTCAATACGCAGTATTTT
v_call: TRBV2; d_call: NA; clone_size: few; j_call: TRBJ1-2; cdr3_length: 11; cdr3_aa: CASRPDYGYTF; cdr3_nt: TGTGCCAGCAGACCCGACTACGGCTACACCTTC
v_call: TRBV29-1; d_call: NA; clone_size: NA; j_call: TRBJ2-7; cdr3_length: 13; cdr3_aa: CSVTWGYNYEQYF; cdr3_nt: TGCAGCGTTACCTGGGGGTACAACTACGAGCAGTACTTC
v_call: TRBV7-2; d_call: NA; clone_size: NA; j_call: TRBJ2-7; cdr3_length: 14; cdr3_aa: CASSLERGFYEQYF; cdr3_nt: TGTGCCAGCAGCTTAGAACGGGGATTCTACGAGCAGTACTTC
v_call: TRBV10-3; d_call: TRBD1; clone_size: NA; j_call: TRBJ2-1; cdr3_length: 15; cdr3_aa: CAIRPGQEAYNEQFF; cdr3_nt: TGTGCCATCAGGCCGGGACAGGAGGCCTACAATGAGCAGTTCTTC
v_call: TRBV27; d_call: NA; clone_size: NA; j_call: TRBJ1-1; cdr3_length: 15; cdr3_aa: CASSPPWGPYTEAFF; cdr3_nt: TGTGCCAGCAGTCCCCCTTGGGGACCGTACACTGAAGCTTTCTTT
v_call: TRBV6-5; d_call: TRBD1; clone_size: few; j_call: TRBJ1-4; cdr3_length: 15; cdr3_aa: CASSDRQGGDEKLFF; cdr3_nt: TGTGCCAGCAGCGATCGACAGGGCGGGGATGAAAAACTGTTTTTT
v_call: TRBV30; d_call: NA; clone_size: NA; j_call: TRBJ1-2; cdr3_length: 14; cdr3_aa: CAWSVLGSNYGYTF; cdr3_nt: TGTGCCTGGAGTGTACTGGGTTCTAACTATGGCTACACCTTC
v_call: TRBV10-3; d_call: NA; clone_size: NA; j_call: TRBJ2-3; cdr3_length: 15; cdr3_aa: CAISDAGWSTDTQYF; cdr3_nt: TGTGCCATCAGTGACGCGGGCTGGAGCACAGATACGCAGTATTTT
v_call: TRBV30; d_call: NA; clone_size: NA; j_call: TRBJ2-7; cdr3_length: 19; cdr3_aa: CAWSDHLPRRDGRTYEQYF; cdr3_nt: TGTGCCTGGAGTGACCACCTGCCTAGACGGGACGGCCGTACCTACGAGCAGTACTTC
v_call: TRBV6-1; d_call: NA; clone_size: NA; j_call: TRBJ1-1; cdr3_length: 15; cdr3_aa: CATTITGRGNTEAFF; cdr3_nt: TGTGCCACCACAATCACTGGACGGGGGAACACTGAAGCTTTCTTT
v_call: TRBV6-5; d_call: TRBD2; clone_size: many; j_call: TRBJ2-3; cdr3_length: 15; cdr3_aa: CASSYTSGGADTQYF; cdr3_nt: TGTGCCAGCAGTTACACTAGCGGGGGGGCAGATACGCAGTATTTT
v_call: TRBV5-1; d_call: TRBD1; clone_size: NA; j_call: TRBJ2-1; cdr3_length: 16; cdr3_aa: CASSISGTGFPNEQFF; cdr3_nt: TGCGCCAGCAGCATTTCCGGGACAGGGTTTCCCAATGAGCAGTTCTTC
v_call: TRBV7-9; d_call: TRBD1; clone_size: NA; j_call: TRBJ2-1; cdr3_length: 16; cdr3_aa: CASSDPGTGGPNEQFF; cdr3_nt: TGTGCCAGCAGCGATCCCGGGACAGGGGGCCCCAATGAGCAGTTCTTC
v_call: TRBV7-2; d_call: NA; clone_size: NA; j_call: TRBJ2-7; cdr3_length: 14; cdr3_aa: CASSLRWQGGEQYF; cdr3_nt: TGTGCCAGCAGCTTAAGGTGGCAGGGAGGCGAGCAGTACTTC
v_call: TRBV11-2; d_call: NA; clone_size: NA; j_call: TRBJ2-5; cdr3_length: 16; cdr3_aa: CASSYPWDGHQETQYF; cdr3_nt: TGTGCCAGCAGCTACCCTTGGGACGGGCACCAAGAGACCCAGTACTTC
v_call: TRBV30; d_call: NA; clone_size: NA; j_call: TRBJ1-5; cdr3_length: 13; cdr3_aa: CAWEQDYNQPQHF; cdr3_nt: TGTGCCTGGGAACAGGACTACAATCAGCCCCAGCATTTT
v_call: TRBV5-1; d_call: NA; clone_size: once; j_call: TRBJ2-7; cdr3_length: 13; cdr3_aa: CASSSDDSYEQYF; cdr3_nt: TGCGCCAGCAGCTCGGACGACTCCTACGAGCAGTACTTC
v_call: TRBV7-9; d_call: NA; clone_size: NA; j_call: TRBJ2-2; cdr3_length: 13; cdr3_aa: CASSPPVPGELFF; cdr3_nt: TGTGCCAGCAGCCCCCCGGTCCCCGGGGAGCTGTTTTTT
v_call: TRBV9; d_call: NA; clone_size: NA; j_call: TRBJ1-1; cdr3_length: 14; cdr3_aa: CASSVDGRNTEAFF; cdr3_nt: TGTGCCAGCAGCGTAGACGGCAGGAACACTGAAGCTTTCTTT